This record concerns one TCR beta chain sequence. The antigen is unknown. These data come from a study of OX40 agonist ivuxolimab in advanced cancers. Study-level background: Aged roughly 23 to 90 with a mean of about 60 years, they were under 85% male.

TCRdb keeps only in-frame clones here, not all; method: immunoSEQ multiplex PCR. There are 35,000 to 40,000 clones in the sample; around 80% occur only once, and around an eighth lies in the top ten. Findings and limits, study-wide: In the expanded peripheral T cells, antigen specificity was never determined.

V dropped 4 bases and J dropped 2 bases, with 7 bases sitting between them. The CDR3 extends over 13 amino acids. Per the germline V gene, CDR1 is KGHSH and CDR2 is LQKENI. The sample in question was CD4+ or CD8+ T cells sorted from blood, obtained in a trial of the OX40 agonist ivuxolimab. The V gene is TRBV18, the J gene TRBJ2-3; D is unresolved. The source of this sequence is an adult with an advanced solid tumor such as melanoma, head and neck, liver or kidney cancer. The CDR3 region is CASSRGITDTQYF. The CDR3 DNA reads TGTGCCAGCTCACGGGGTATCACAGATACGCAGTATTTT. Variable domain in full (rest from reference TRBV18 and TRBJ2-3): NAGVMQNPRHLVRRRGQEARLRCSPMKGHSHVYWYRQLPEEGLKFMVYLQKENIIDESGMPKERFSAEFPKEGPSILRIQQVVRGDSAAYFCASSRGITDTQYFGPGTRLTVL.